This entry concerns a single T cell receptor beta chain. The data belong to a study of blood T cell repertoires in COVID-19. Repertoires were generated with immunoSEQ multiplex PCR, while TCRdb's copy carries only in-frame clones and drops some. Among roughly 300,000 clones, about nine tenths were seen once, and the ten largest hold roughly 2%. The CDR3 has 14 amino acids. The V gene's germline CDR1 is MNHEY and CDR2 SVGEGT. J lost 10 bases, V lost 6 bases, and 10 bases had no gene match. Residents of about two dozen US areas, aged roughly 18 to 89 years, made up the participants. Sequenced input: PBMCs or T cells enriched from blood (not recorded which). The V call is TRBV6-2 or TRBV6-3, the J call TRBJ1-4, with 8 bases identical to TRBD1. The sequence was obtained from a woman aged 40 to 55 with acute COVID-19. CDR3 sequence: CASSRGQGTSKLFF. The CDR3 coding sequence is TGTGCCAGCAGCCGAGGACAGGGCACCTCAAAACTGTTTTTT.